Listed below are T cell receptor beta chains from one sample, sequenced in a study of T cell clones after liver transplantation. Measured with immunoSEQ multiplex PCR; TCRdb has only the in-frame clones, and not every one. The table records tens of thousands of clones, 75% to 85% of them present only once. The sequences come from CD4+ T cells from blood, collected 12 months after liver transplant. These receptor sequences come from a human patient who received a liver transplant. Some T cells may be transferred from the graft donor. CDR3s include the opening cysteine and the closing phenylalanine or tryptophan. The order of the fields is clone size, J gene, V gene, D gene, CDR3 length, CDR3 DNA, CDR3 protein. D genes are given only for firm matches. Where a row states a size, it is once, few, many or the class of an expanded clone; other rows omit it.

>-|TRBJ1-1|TRBV7-2|-|15
TGTGCCAGCAGACGAGCCTTTCGAGGGGGGGGTAAGGCTTTCTTT
CASRRAFRGGGKAFF
>-|TRBJ1-2|TRBV25-1|-|16
TGTGCCAGCAGTGAATGGGGGGCAGGACATAACTATGGCTACACCTTC
CASSEWGAGHNYGYTF
>-|TRBJ2-1|TRBV28|TRBD2|13
TGTGCCAGCACTAGCGGGAGGATCCATGAGCAGTTCTTC
CASTSGRIHEQFF
>-|TRBJ2-7|TRBV30|-|14
TGTGCCTGGAGTGTACCCCGCGGCGGCTACGAGCAGTACTTC
CAWSVPRGGYEQYF
>-|TRBJ1-5|TRBV28|TRBD1|15
TGTGCCAGCAGTTTTCCCCGGACAGGGGATCAGCCCCAGCATTTT
CASSFPRTGDQPQHF
>-|TRBJ2-1|TRBV25-1|TRBD2|17
TGTGCCAGCAGTGATACAAAGGGCGGGAGGACCTACAATGAGCAGTTCTTC
CASSDTKGGRTYNEQFF
>-|TRBJ2-2|TRBV9|TRBD1|16
TGTGCCAGCAGCTTCGGGACAGGGAGGGACACCGGGGAGCTGTTTTTT
CASSFGTGRDTGELFF
>-|TRBJ2-3|TRBV5-6|-|14
-
CASSLFGSGTRTLF
>few|TRBJ2-2|TRBV7-9|-|17
TGTGCCAGCAGCCCGGTAGAAGGCAGGCCGAACACCGGGGAGCTGTTTTTT
CASSPVEGRPNTGELFF
>few|TRBJ1-1|TRBV6-1|TRBD1|14
TGTGCCAGCAGCCGCGACTGGGACAGCTTAGAAGCTTTCTTT
CASSRDWDSLEAFF
>-|TRBJ2-3|TRBV4-3|TRBD2|17
TGCGCCAGCAGCCAGTCCCCGGGACTAGCGGGAGGAGATACGCAGTATTTT
CASSQSPGLAGGDTQYF
>few|TRBJ2-7|TRBV29-1|-|14
TGCAGCGTTGAAGAAGGCAGAAGCTCCTACGAGCAGTACTTC
CSVEEGRSSYEQYF
>once|TRBJ2-1|TRBV19|TRBD2|17
TGTGCCAGTAGCCAGCCCCCGGGACTAGCGGACTACAATGAGCAGTTCTTC
CASSQPPGLADYNEQFF
>-|TRBJ1-2|TRBV9|-|14
TGTGCCAGCAGCCAATCACCAGTCCCCTATGGCTACACCTTC
CASSQSPVPYGYTF
>-|TRBJ2-3|TRBV12-5|-|14
TGTGCTAGTGGTTTGGGACAGAGCACAGATACGCAGTATTTT
CASGLGQSTDTQYF
>-|TRBJ1-5|TRBV28|TRBD1|14
TGTGCCAGCAGTCCCGGACAGGGGAATCAGCCCCAGCATTTT
CASSPGQGNQPQHF
>-|TRBJ1-2|TRBV6-5|TRBD1|14
TGTGCCAGCAGTTACGCCGGGACAGTGGGGGGCTACACCTTC
CASSYAGTVGGYTF
>-|TRBJ1-5|TRBV19|-|15
TGTGCCAGTAGCCCTTACAGGAATAGCAATCAGCCCCAGCATTTT
CASSPYRNSNQPQHF
>-|TRBJ1-1|TRBV5-1|TRBD1|12
TGCGCCAGCAGCTTACAGGGGCCTGAAGCTTTCTTT
CASSLQGPEAFF
>few|TRBJ2-1|TRBV18|-|13
TGTGCCAGCTCACAACAGTCGGGTTACGAGCAGTTCTTC
CASSQQSGYEQFF
>-|TRBJ2-7|TRBV28|-|15
TGTGCCAGCGTTTCCGTCTCCCCTTCCCTTAACGAGCAGTACTTC
CASVSVSPSLNEQYF
>few|TRBJ2-1|TRBV27|TRBD2|15
TGTGCCAGCAGCAGTCCGGGACTAGCAGTCAATGAGCAGTTCTTC
CASSSPGLAVNEQFF
>once|TRBJ2-7|TRBV19|TRBD1|13
TGTGCCAGTAGCCGCACAGGGGCCTACGAGCAGTACTTC
CASSRTGAYEQYF
>-|TRBJ2-5|TRBV5-1|-|14
TGCGCCAGCAGCTTATCCAGGGTAGAAGAGACCCAGTACTTC
CASSLSRVEETQYF
>few|TRBJ2-2|TRBV13|-|13
TGTGCCAGCAGCTTAACCGCCCACGGGGAGCTGTTTTTT
CASSLTAHGELFF
>-|TRBJ2-7|TRBV5-1|-|14
TGCGCCAGCAGCTTGGAGGCAGGGAGCTACGAGCAGTACTTC
CASSLEAGSYEQYF
>-|TRBJ2-7|TRBV18|TRBD2|14
TGTGCCAGCTCACCAAGTAGCGGGGTCTACGAGCAGTACTTC
CASSPSSGVYEQYF
>-|TRBJ2-7|TRBV2|TRBD1|17
TGTGCCAGCAGTGACCGTACCGGGACAGGGAGTTCCTACGAGCAGTACTTC
CASSDRTGTGSSYEQYF
>-|TRBJ2-1|TRBV7-6|-|13
TGTGCCAGCAGCTTATATAGGTCCCGCGAGCAGTTCTTC
CASSLYRSREQFF
>-|TRBJ2-1|TRBV6-5|-|14
TGTGCCAGCAGTTACTTGGGCGGTGAGAATGAGCAGTTCTTC
CASSYLGGENEQFF
>-|TRBJ2-7|TRBV10-2|TRBD2|16
TGCGCCAGCAGTCTTACCGGGACTAGTTTCAACTACGAGCAGTACTTC
CASSLTGTSFNYEQYF
>-|TRBJ1-3|TRBV28|-|14
TGTGCCAGCAGTTTCATGGTGAAGGGAAACACCATATATTTT
CASSFMVKGNTIYF
>once|TRBJ1-2|TRBV6-5|TRBD1|15
TGTGCCAGCACCTACGGTGGGACAGGCTTGTATGGCTACACCTTC
CASTYGGTGLYGYTF
>-|TRBJ1-1|TRBV6-5|TRBD1|14
TGTGCCAGCAGTCCACGGACAGGGTACACTGAAGCTTTCTTT
CASSPRTGYTEAFF
>-|TRBJ2-6|TRBV6-1|-|14
TGTGCCAGCGTTCCGTTGGGGGGGGCCAACGTCCTGACTTTC
CASVPLGGANVLTF
>-|TRBJ1-1|TRBV28|-|14
TGTGCCAGCAGTTTAGGGGCTGAGAACACTGAAGCTTTCTTT
CASSLGAENTEAFF
>-|TRBJ2-7|TRBV5-1|TRBD1|16
TGCGCCAGCAGCGGCGGACAGGGGACGCATTACTACGAGCAGTACTTC
CASSGGQGTHYYEQYF
>-|TRBJ2-1|TRBV6-6|-|16
TGTGCCAGCAGTGGGGATCGTAGTAGCTCCTACAATGAGCAGTTCTTC
CASSGDRSSSYNEQFF
>-|TRBJ1-2|TRBV20-1|-|11
TGCAGCCTTGACCTCAGGGGAGGCTACACCTTC
CSLDLRGGYTF
>-|TRBJ2-5|TRBV11-2|TRBD2|15
TGTGCCAGCAGAAGACTAGCGGGACGAGGAGAGACCCAGTACTTC
CASRRLAGRGETQYF
>-|TRBJ2-1|TRBV2|TRBD2|16
TGTGCCAGCAGAAGAGATATAGCGGGAGGATCGGATGAGCAGTTCTTC
CASRRDIAGGSDEQFF
>-|TRBJ2-1|TRBV5-1|TRBD1|14
TGCGCCAGCAGCTTGGAGGGGGCGTACAATGAGCAGTTCTTC
CASSLEGAYNEQFF
>-|TRBJ1-1|TRBV6-1|-|15
TGTGCCAGCAGCGCCCCGCCTCCGGCGGCCACTGAAGCTTTCTTT
CASSAPPPAATEAFF
>-|TRBJ1-5|TRBV27|-|14
TGTGCCAGCAATCTAAGGGGGGGCAATCAGCCCCAGCATTTT
CASNLRGGNQPQHF
>few|TRBJ2-6|TRBV27|-|13
TGTGCCAGCAGTTTATCTGGGGCCAACGTCCTGACTTTC
CASSLSGANVLTF
>-|TRBJ1-1|TRBV6-1|-|13
TGTGCCAGCAGTGCCTATAGGGTCATTGAAGCTTTCTTT
CASSAYRVIEAFF
>-|TRBJ1-2|TRBV19|-|17
TGTGCCAGTAGTATGGGCCATTCCGGAACTACTAACTATGGCTACACCTTC
CASSMGHSGTTNYGYTF
>-|TRBJ1-3|TRBV28|TRBD1|16
TGTGCCAGCAGCCTTACCGGGACAGGCAGTGGAAACACCATATATTTT
CASSLTGTGSGNTIYF
>-|TRBJ1-5|TRBV28|-|14
TGTGCCAGCATGACTATGATGGGGGTTCAGCCCCAGCATTTT
CASMTMMGVQPQHF
>-|TRBJ2-7|TRBV27|TRBD1|15
TGTGCCAGCAGGAAAGGGACAGTAAATTCCTACGAGCAGTACTTC
CASRKGTVNSYEQYF
>-|TRBJ2-1|TRBV6-5|-|13
TGTGCCAGCAGTCTAGACAGGGAGGATGAGCAGTTCTTC
CASSLDREDEQFF
>few|TRBJ2-1|TRBV7-2|TRBD1|17
TGTGCCAGCAGCTTAGTGTCTTTCCAGGGGGTGTCGAATGAGCAGTTCTTC
CASSLVSFQGVSNEQFF
>-|TRBJ2-2|TRBV5-1|TRBD2|16
TGCGCCAGCAGCTTGCTAGCGGGAGGCGACACCGGGGAGCTGTTTTTT
CASSLLAGGDTGELFF
>few|TRBJ1-2|TRBV18|TRBD1|13
TGTGCCAGCTCATTCCGGGACAGGGGAGGCTACACCTTC
CASSFRDRGGYTF